Below, 26 T cell receptor beta chains from the same sample are listed, as sequenced in a study of blood T cells in healthy people across ages. For the second PCR, which ran for 7 to 11 cycles, a sample-barcoded 5' primer and a J-beta primer mix were used. MiXCR, applied by TCRdb to the 5' RACE reads, yields one record per CDR3 protein. Of over a million distinct CDR3 sequences in the sample, about 45% were seen once. Material: blood. The origin of the receptors is a woman aged 18 to 35 in good health.

Of note for this clonotype: Sequence at one end of the junction differs from germline and may be a read error. The J gene is TRBJ1-2, the V gene TRBV7-2; tentatively, D is TRBD1 (5 bases). This CDR3 region has 14 residues. CDR1 and CDR2 from the germline V gene are SGHTA and FQGNSA. The CDR3 protein is CACSKQDSLYGYTF. CDR3 DNA sequence: TGTGCCTGCAGTAAACAGGACTCCCTATATGGCTACACCTTC. Drawing the rest from reference TRBV7-2 and TRBJ1-2, the complete variable domain is GAGVSQSPSNKVTEKGKDVELRCDPISGHTALYWYRQSLGQGLEFLIYFQGNSAPDKSGLPSDRFSAERTGGSVSTLTIQRTQQEDSAVYLCACSKQDSLYGYTFGSGTRLTVV.

This chain connects TRBV6-2 or TRBV6-3 to TRBJ1-2; no clear D. V was trimmed by 0 bases and J by 5 bases, leaving 16 bases between them. CDR3 length: 16 amino acids. Per germline, CDR1 MNHEY and CDR2 SVGEGT. As DNA, the CDR3 is TGTGCCAGCAGTTACTCGAGTAGAGCTGTAGGATATGGCTACACCTTC. This translates into CASSYSSRAVGYGYTF.

The gene calls are TRBV20-1 and TRBJ1-1; no clear D. The V and J ends lost 5 bases and 4 bases respectively, with 14 bases between them. CDR3 size: 13 residues. Germline V lookup: CDR1 DFQATT, CDR2 SNEGSKA (reference sequence). DNA for the CDR3: TGCAGTGCTGAAGGAAAGCTGAGCACTGAAGCTTTCTTT. Its protein is CSAEGKLSTEAFF.

The genes are TRBV7-6 and TRBJ1-5, with TRBD1 as a possible D gene (5 bases). Between the trimmed V and J ends, which lost 5 bases and 4 bases, there was a span of 12 bases. Germline V gene lookup returns CDR1 SGHVS and CDR2 FNYEAQ. The CDR3 runs to 14 residues. The CDR3 DNA is TGTGCCAGCAGCGAGGGACCGACGAATCAGCCCCAGCATTTT. This gives the protein CASSEGPTNQPQHF.

This chain uses TRBV29-1 with TRBJ1-4; tentative D call: TRBD1 (5 bases). Germline V gene lookup returns CDR1 SQVTM and CDR2 ANQGSEA. This CDR3 has 16 amino acids. V dropped 0 bases and J dropped 3 bases, with 14 bases sitting between them. This CDR3 reads CSVEEAGLNANEKLFF. The CDR3 nucleotides read TGCAGCGTTGAAGAGGCAGGGCTCAATGCTAATGAAAAACTGTTTTTT.

The rearrangement uses TRBV6-4 and TRBJ2-1, with a possible D match to TRBD2 (5 bases). Per the germline V gene, CDR1 is MRHNA and CDR2 is SNTAGT. The length of the CDR3 is 15 residues. Trimming stripped 3 bases from V and 3 bases from J, with 12 bases between. For the CDR3, the DNA is TGTGCCAGCAGTGAGGGCGGGTCCGACTACAATGAGCAGTTCTTC. Translation gives CASSEGGSDYNEQFF.

This chain joins TRBV11-2 and TRBJ2-5, with no clear D. From germline, CDR1 is SGHAT and CDR2 FQNNGV. The CDR3 is 15 amino acids. V was cut by 1 base and J by 9 bases, with 18 bases left in between. CDR3 DNA sequence: TGTGCCAGCAGCTTAGGAAGTGCCCCCCTGATGGCCCAGTACTTC. This encodes CASSLGSAPLMAQYF.

In regard to this clonotype: At one end the junction does not follow the germline gene, possibly because of a read error. The rearrangement joins TRBV7-9 to TRBJ1-1; D not resolved. CDR1 and CDR2 (germline): SEHNR, FQNEAQ (reference sequence). The CDR3 covers 11 residues. The CDR3 loop reads CASSADGETFF. CDR3 sequence (DNA): TGTGCCAGCAGCGCGGACGGTGAAACTTTCTTT.

The chain combines TRBV6-2 or TRBV6-3 with TRBJ2-1, with D tentatively TRBD1 (5 bases). The V and J ends lost 5 bases and 2 bases respectively, with 10 bases between them. Germline CDR1 is MNHEY and CDR2 is SVGEGT. The CDR3 totals 14 residues. The CDR3 here is CASSTGVPYNEQFF. The CDR3, as DNA: TGTGCCAGCAGTACAGGAGTACCCTACAATGAGCAGTTCTTC.

This clonotype was seen more than once but under ten times. The rearrangement links TRBV11-2 to TRBJ2-1, with unresolved D. The CDR3 has 12 amino acids. Trimming shortened V by 5 bases and J by 6 bases, and 8 bases separated the two germline ends. CDR1 and CDR2 (germline): SGHAT, FQNNGV. CDR3: CASSASGNEQFF. CDR3 nucleotides: TGTGCCAGCAGCGCTTCCGGCAATGAGCAGTTCTTC.

The chain recombines TRBV7-2 with TRBJ2-7, with 10 nucleotides matching TRBD1. J was trimmed by 9 bases and V by 1 base; bases with no gene match: 6. Germline V gene sequence: CDR1 SGHTA, CDR2 FQGNSA. The CDR3 has 14 amino acids. Written as DNA, the CDR3 is TGTGCCAGCAGCTTAGAGGGACAGGGGTCCCCGCAGTACTTC. This codes for CASSLEGQGSPQYF.

The rearrangement links TRBV6-2 or TRBV6-3 to TRBJ2-7; possibly TRBD2 for D (6 bases). Germline CDR1 reads MNHEY; CDR2 reads SVGEGT. There are 15 residues in the CDR3. V shed 6 bases and J shed 0 bases, with 15 bases lying between them. CDR3 nucleotides: TGTGCCAGCAGACTCCGCGGGGACTCCTCCTACGAGCAGTACTTC. It translates to CASRLRGDSSYEQYF.

This chain links TRBV12-3 or TRBV12-4 with TRBJ1-2, with unresolved D. The CDR3 has 12 residues. Between the trimmed V and J ends, which lost 6 bases and 3 bases, there was a span of 8 bases. In DNA, the CDR3 is TGTGCCAGCAGGGCGACCTACTATGGCTACACCTTC. It yields the protein CASRATYYGYTF.

Notes on this clonotype: One junction end disagrees with the germline gene, perhaps due to a read error. The chain recombines TRBV2 with TRBJ1-1; D is unresolved. This CDR3 spans 12 amino acids. Per germline, CDR1 SNHLY and CDR2 FYNNEI. This CDR3 is CASREEQVGAFF. CDR3 in DNA: TGTGCCAGCAGAGAAGAGCAGGTCGGAGCTTTCTTT.

There are many counts of this clonotype. This chain uses TRBV4-1 with TRBJ2-7; D possibly corresponds to TRBD1 (5 bases). The CDR3 runs 15 residues. With 3 bases removed from V and 0 bases from J, the gap between germline ends came to 12 bases. Germline CDR1 reads MGHRA; CDR2 reads YSYEKL. Here the CDR3 reads CASSQQGSGSYEQYF. The CDR3 DNA sequence: TGCGCCAGCAGCCAGCAGGGTTCTGGCTCCTACGAGCAGTACTTC.

The DNA of the CDR3 is TGTGCCGGAGGGGCAGGGCGGGCTGAAGCTTTCTTT. Encoded protein: CAGGAGRAEAFF. This chain joins TRBV2 and TRBJ1-1, with D possibly TRBD1 on 5 matching bases. CDR3 size: 12 residues. Trimming pared 11 bases from V and 6 bases from J, leaving 16 bases between. Germline lookup yields CDR1 SNHLY and CDR2 FYNNEI.

The V gene is TRBV27, the J gene TRBJ2-7; no clear D gene. The J call may be in error: the DNA end matches TRBJ2-5 better. The CDR3 runs to 13 residues. The germline CDR1 and CDR2 sequences are MNHEY and SMNVEV (reference sequence). Here the CDR3 reads CASSSYSRGTQYF. The DNA for the CDR3 is TGTGCCAGCAGTTCGTACTCCCGTGGGACCCAGTACTTC.

The genes are TRBV5-1 and TRBJ1-1, with D possibly matching TRBD1 (5 bases). The CDR3 has 15 amino acids. Germline values: CDR1 SGHRS, CDR2 YFSETQ. Trimming removed 4 bases from V and 4 bases from J, with 17 bases in between. CDR3 loop: CASSAHRGGGTEAFF. The CDR3 DNA sequence: TGCGCCAGCAGCGCGCATCGGGGGGGTGGCACTGAAGCTTTCTTT.

This clonotype was seen ten or more times. V is TRBV6-4 and J is TRBJ2-1, with D perhaps assigned TRBD1 or TRBD2 (6 bases each). V was clipped by 0 bases and J by 0 bases, with 9 bases between them. Germline CDR1 is MRHNA and CDR2 is SNTAGT. The CDR3 spans 16 residues. CDR3 DNA sequence: TGTGCCAGCAGTGACTCCGGGGGCTCCTCCTACAATGAGCAGTTCTTC. Translating gives CASSDSGGSSYNEQFF.

The chain uses TRBV7-2 and TRBJ1-2, with 9 bases aligning to TRBD1. Germline-derived CDR1 and CDR2 are SGHTA and FQGNSA. The CDR3 contains 13 residues. V lost 5 bases, J lost 8 bases, and 6 bases stayed unmatched. The CDR3 nucleotides read TGTGCCAGCAGCGTAAGACAGGGGGGCGGCTACACCTTC. Amino acids: CASSVRQGGGYTF.

This clonotype was seen repeatedly, ten times or more. The CDR3 coding sequence is TGTGCCAGCAGTTACTCGGGCAATTCACCCCTCCACTTT. Protein product: CASSYSGNSPLHF. This chain uses TRBV6-2 or TRBV6-3 with TRBJ1-6; D is unresolved. Trimming took off 0 bases at V and 7 bases at J, with 4 bases between the two ends. CDR1 is MNHEY and CDR2 is SVGEGT in the germline V gene. This CDR3 has 13 residues.

The V and J genes are TRBV19 and TRBJ2-7, with D maybe TRBD2 (5 bases). The CDR3 has 14 amino acids. Between the trimmed V and J ends, which lost 5 bases and 3 bases, there was a span of 14 bases. Per the germline V gene, CDR1 is LNHDA and CDR2 is SQIVND (reference sequence). The CDR3 bases are TGTGCCAGTAGTCCGTACTACGGGAACTACGAGCAGTACTTC. It translates to CASSPYYGNYEQYF.

V usage is TRBV10-2 and J usage is TRBJ1-2; no definite D call. The germline V gene has CDR1 WSHSY and CDR2 SAAADI. This CDR3 comprises 14 residues. Trimming stripped 6 bases from V and 4 bases from J, with 15 bases between. This chain's CDR3 is CASSSWGSLYGYTF. Written as DNA, the CDR3 is TGCGCCAGCAGCTCTTGGGGATCCCTCTATGGCTACACCTTC.

V is TRBV29-1 and J is TRBJ2-3; TRBD1 might be the D (6 bases). V lost 7 bases and J lost 2, with 16 bases in between. Germline CDR1 SQVTM, CDR2 ANQGSEA. The CDR3 runs 14 residues. The CDR3 is CSGARDKHTDTQYF. The CDR3 DNA reads TGCAGCGGTGCCCGGGACAAACACACAGATACGCAGTATTTT.

The chain employs TRBV10-3 and TRBJ1-2, with D unresolved. CDR3 length: 13 amino acids. V dropped 6 bases and J dropped 8 bases, with 16 bases sitting between them. Germline loops: CDR1 ENHRY, CDR2 SYGVKD. The CDR3 spells CAIREPPSQGYTF. CDR3 nucleotides: TGTGCCATCAGAGAACCCCCTTCACAGGGCTACACCTTC.

This chain uses TRBV27 with TRBJ1-5; D unclear. The V gene lost 8 bases and the J gene lost 6 bases, with 17 bases spanning the gap. The CDR3 runs 14 residues. Germline-derived CDR1 and CDR2 are MNHEY and SMNVEV (reference sequence). CDR3 amino acids: CASSPLRWGQPQHF. Written as DNA, the CDR3 is TGTGCCAGCTCCCCACTTCGATGGGGTCAGCCCCAGCATTTT.